Listed below are T cell receptor beta chains from one sample, sequenced in a study of shared clonotypes between healthy human individuals. The protocol was immunoSEQ multiplex PCR, while the TCRdb copy is restricted to in-frame clones and leaves out a portion. The repertoire holds nearly 500,000 clones, with approximately 80% as singletons. Sequencing was carried out using PBMCs. Receptors originate from a woman between 40 and 55 years old in good health. Some clones in this sample may be carry-over from other donors' samples. The CDR3 runs from the conserved cysteine through the conserved F or W. D genes are given only for firm matches. Some rows mark clone size as missing; the rest say once, few, many or name a class of expanded clone.

d_gene: TRBD2
abundance: NA
v_gene: TRBV28
j_gene: TRBJ2-7
CDR3nt: TGTGCCAGCAGCCGTACTCGGACGAGCGGGAACTACGAGCAGTACTTC
CDR3aa: CASSRTRTSGNYEQYF

d_gene: NA
abundance: NA
v_gene: TRBV6-5
j_gene: TRBJ2-1
CDR3nt: TGTGCCAGCAGTTATTTAGGACTACCGAGTGAGCAGTTCTTC
CDR3aa: CASSYLGLPSEQFF

d_gene: NA
abundance: NA
v_gene: TRBV28
j_gene: TRBJ1-1
CDR3nt: TGTGCCAGCAGTTTTCGAGGGAACACTGAAGCTTTCTTT
CDR3aa: CASSFRGNTEAFF

d_gene: TRBD1
abundance: once
v_gene: TRBV5-1
j_gene: TRBJ2-7
CDR3nt: TGCGCCAGCAGCTTACAGGGGGCTAGCTCCTACGAGCAGTACTTC
CDR3aa: CASSLQGASSYEQYF

d_gene: NA
abundance: NA
v_gene: TRBV28
j_gene: TRBJ1-3
CDR3nt: TGTGCCAGCAGTAGGAAGTTCTCTGGAAACACCATATATTTT
CDR3aa: CASSRKFSGNTIYF

d_gene: TRBD1
abundance: once
v_gene: TRBV14
j_gene: TRBJ2-3
CDR3nt: TGTGCCAGCAGCCGCTACAGGGGTGGTGGCCCAGATACGCAGTATTTT
CDR3aa: CASSRYRGGGPDTQYF

d_gene: NA
abundance: NA
v_gene: TRBV13
j_gene: TRBJ1-1
CDR3nt: TGTGCCAGCAGCTTAAGGTTGGTCACTGAAGCTTTCTTT
CDR3aa: CASSLRLVTEAFF

d_gene: NA
abundance: NA
v_gene: TRBV10-3
j_gene: TRBJ2-1
CDR3nt: TGTGCCATCAGTGAGTCCCAGGGTGGCTCCTACAATGAGCAGTTCTTC
CDR3aa: CAISESQGGSYNEQFF

d_gene: NA
abundance: NA
v_gene: TRBV2
j_gene: TRBJ2-3
CDR3nt: TGTGCCAGCACCATCAGGGACGGAACTTCGCAGTATTTT
CDR3aa: CASTIRDGTSQYF

d_gene: TRBD1
abundance: few
v_gene: TRBV2
j_gene: TRBJ2-1
CDR3nt: TGTGCCAGCAGGGGGACAGGGAAAAATGAGCAGTTCTTC
CDR3aa: CASRGTGKNEQFF